The TCR beta chain under discussion was sequenced for a study of cytomegalovirus exposure and HLA in healthy donors. Findings and limits, study-wide: TRBV6-2, TRBV6-3 and some other V segments were unresolvable in 87-base-pair reads. About 90% or about 30% of the time was how often most TCR beta V segments were productive, according to an earlier analysis.

The PCR used 60 Vbeta and 13 Jbeta primers. Produced via immunoSEQ multiplex PCR; TCRdb's table is partial and in-frame only. The table has tens of thousands of clones, 70% to 90% seen once. Regarding this clone: Its antigen is currently unknown.

This CDR3 spans 14 amino acids. CDR1 SGHTA and CDR2 FQGNSA come from the germline V gene. The V end was cut by 0 bases, the J end by 8 bases, with 13 bases between. Sequences were obtained from PBMCs. This receptor was obtained from a woman aged 25 to 39 in good health and CMV-seronegative. V usage is TRBV7-2 and J usage is TRBJ1-2, with D perhaps TRBD1 (5 bases). The CDR3 nucleotides are TGTGCCAGCAGCTTAGCTTTAAAAGGGGCAGGCTACACCTTC. Its protein is CASSLALKGAGYTF.